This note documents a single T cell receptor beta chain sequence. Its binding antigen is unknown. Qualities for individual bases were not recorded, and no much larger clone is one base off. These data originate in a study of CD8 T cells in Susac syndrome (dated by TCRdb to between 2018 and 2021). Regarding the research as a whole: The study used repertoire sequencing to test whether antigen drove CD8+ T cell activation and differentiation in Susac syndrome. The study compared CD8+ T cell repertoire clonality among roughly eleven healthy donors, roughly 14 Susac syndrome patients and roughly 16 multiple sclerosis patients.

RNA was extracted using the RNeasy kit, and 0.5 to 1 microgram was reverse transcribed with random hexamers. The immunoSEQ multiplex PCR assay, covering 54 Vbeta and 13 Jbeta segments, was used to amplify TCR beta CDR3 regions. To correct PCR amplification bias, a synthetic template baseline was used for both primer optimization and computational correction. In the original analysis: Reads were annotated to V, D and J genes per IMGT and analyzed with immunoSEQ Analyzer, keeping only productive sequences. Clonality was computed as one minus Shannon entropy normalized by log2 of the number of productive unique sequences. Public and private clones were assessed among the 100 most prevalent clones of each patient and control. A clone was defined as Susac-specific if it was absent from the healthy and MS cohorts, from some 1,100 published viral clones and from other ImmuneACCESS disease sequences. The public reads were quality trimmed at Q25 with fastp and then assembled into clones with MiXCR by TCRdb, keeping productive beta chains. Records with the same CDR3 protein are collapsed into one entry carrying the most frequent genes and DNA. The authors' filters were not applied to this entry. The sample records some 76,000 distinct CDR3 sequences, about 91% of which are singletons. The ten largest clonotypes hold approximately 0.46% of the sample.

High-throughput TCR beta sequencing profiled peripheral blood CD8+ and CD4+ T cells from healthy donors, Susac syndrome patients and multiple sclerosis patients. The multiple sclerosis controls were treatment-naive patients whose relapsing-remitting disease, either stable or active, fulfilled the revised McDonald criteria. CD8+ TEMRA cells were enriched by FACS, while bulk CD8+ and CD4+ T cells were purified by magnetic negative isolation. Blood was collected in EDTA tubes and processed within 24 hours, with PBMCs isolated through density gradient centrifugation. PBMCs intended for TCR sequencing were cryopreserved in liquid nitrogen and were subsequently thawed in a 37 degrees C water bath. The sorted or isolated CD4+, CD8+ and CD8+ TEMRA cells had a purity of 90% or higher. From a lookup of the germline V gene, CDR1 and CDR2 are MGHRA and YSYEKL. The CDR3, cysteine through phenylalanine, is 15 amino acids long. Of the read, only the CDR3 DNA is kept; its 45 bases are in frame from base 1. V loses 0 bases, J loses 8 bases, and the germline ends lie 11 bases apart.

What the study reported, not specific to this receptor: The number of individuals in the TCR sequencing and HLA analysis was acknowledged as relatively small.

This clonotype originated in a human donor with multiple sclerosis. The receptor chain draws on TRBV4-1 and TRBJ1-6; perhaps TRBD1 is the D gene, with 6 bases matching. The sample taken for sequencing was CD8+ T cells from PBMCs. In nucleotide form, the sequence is TGCGCCAGCAGCCAAGAAGAGGGGGGTCATTCACCCCTCCACTTT. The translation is CASSQEEGGHSPLHF.